This T cell receptor (beta chain) was obtained from a study of control samples from healthy donors and cancer patients (dated by TCRdb to 2019 to 2021). Regarding this clone: This receptor's antigen is unknown. Per-base qualities were not stored, and no clone one base away is much larger.

The receptor library was made with the immunoSEQ multiplex PCR assay. TCRdb provides this immuneACCESS table in a form limited to in-frame rearrangements. Some clones are lacking; in checked studies, under half of them reflect an unresolved V gene, and why the rest are absent is not known. In this sample the table shows under 450,000 clones, about nine tenths of which occur a single time. Together, the top ten hold around 6.4% of the sample. The sequence was collected from a man in his forties with head and neck cancer. What was sequenced was PBMCs.

The CDR3: CASSTPSAMNYYGYTF. The DNA sequence is TGTGCCAGTAGTACTCCCTCGGCGATGAACTACTATGGCTACACCTTC. The sequence is built from TRBV19 and TRBJ1-2; the D gene cannot be resolved reliably. The CDR3 sequence holds 16 residues, the cysteine and phenylalanine included. Here the CDR3 DNA is all that survives: 48 bases in frame from base 1. CDR1 LNHDA and CDR2 SQIVND were looked up in the germline V gene (reference sequence). The germline ends are 18 bases apart after V is trimmed by 4 bases and J by 3 bases.